This entry lists 22 T cell receptor beta chains sequenced from one sample in a study of T cell clonality in common variable immunodeficiency. Study results and limitations: Reportedly, TCR beta sequences from common variable immunodeficiency showed fewer deletions and N-nucleotide insertions.

Here immunoSEQ multiplex PCR was the method, and the copy in TCRdb shows in-frame clones only, minus some. The sample offers fewer than 20,000 clones and no singletons, the top ten holding 13% to 15%. No antigen has been assigned to these receptors. The sequencing input was peripheral blood mononuclear cells. The receptors shown here come from a human donor with common variable immunodeficiency.

This clone was counted at least ten times. The read ends 3 residues early relative to the CDR3; the germline J gene fills the gap. V usage is TRBV4-1 and J usage is TRBJ1-4; 12 nucleotides agree with TRBD1. This CDR3 contains 16 residues. In germline, CDR1 is MGHRA, CDR2 YSYEKL. V dropped 4 bases and J dropped 2; count of bases not matched to a gene: 2. CDR3 loop: CASSPGQGATNEKLFF. The sequenced CDR3 bases are TGCGCCAGCAGCCCGGGACAGGGGGCTACTAATGAAAAA.

Only a few counts were recorded for this clone. CDR3 DNA (partial): TGTGCCAGTAGTGGACAGGGGGCTCAGCCC. It specifies CASSGQGAQP. The complete CDR3 reads CASSGQGAQPQHF. This chain joins TRBV19 and TRBJ1-5, with TRBD1 matching 11 bases. The read terminates 3 residues before the CDR3 end, so the remaining end is supplied by the germline J gene. Germline V gene sequence: CDR1 LNHDA, CDR2 SQIVND (reference sequence). J was trimmed by 6 bases and V by 5 bases; bases with no gene match: 0. The CDR3 runs 13 residues.

This clone was seen a few times. The read falls 3 residues short of the CDR3 end, and the missing part is taken from the germline J gene. The chain joins TRBV6-1 to TRBJ2-3; D possibly corresponds to TRBD1 (7 bases). This CDR3 contains 14 residues. Germline V gene sequence: CDR1 MNHNS, CDR2 SASEGT. The CDR3 protein is CASSERAGQYTQYF. Incomplete CDR3 DNA: TGTGCCAGCAGTGAAAGGGCGGGACAGTACACG.

A few counts support this clone. The read terminates 3 residues before the CDR3 end, so the remaining end is supplied by the germline J gene. The rearrangement links TRBV19 to TRBJ2-7; 8 bases line up with TRBD1. V was pared by 5 bases and J by 1 base, with 4 bases of the junction left unmatched. Germline CDR1 reads LNHDA; CDR2 reads SQIVND (reference sequence). The CDR3 runs to 14 residues. The CDR3 bases that were read are TGTGCCAGTAGTTCAACAGGGGGGTCCTACGAG. This gives the protein CASSSTGGSYE. The whole CDR3 sequence reads CASSSTGGSYEQYF.

This clone was counted at least ten times. The CDR3 is cut off 3 residues early in the read; its end comes from the germline J gene. The J gene is TRBJ2-3, the V gene TRBV20-1; the D gene is possibly TRBD1 (6 bases). The V and J ends lost 0 bases and 4 bases respectively, with 14 bases between them. The CDR3 has 15 residues. Germline CDR1 and CDR2: DFQATT and SNEGSKA (reference sequence). The DNA read from the CDR3 is TGCAGTGCTAGAGATCAAGGTCAGGGGTCAGATACG. Translating gives CSARDQGQGSDT. The entire CDR3 protein reads CSARDQGQGSDTQYF.

This clone was observed a few times. From the germline J gene comes the end of the CDR3, since the read stops 3 residues before it. This rearrangement joins TRBV7-2 to TRBJ1-2; a possible D gene is TRBD1 (6 bases). This CDR3 region has 14 residues. The V gene's germline CDR1 is SGHTA and CDR2 FQGNSA. CDR3 DNA (partial): TGTGCCAGCAGCCTCGTTGGGGGGGCAGGCGGC. This encodes CASSLVGGAGG. The full-length CDR3 reads as CASSLVGGAGGYTF.

This clone appeared a few times. Read data end 3 residues before the CDR3 end; the end is taken from the germline J gene. The chain couples TRBV7-9 to TRBJ2-7, with 7 bases fitting TRBD1. The germline gives CDR1 SEHNR, CDR2 FQNEAQ (reference sequence). V was clipped by 7 bases and J by 3 bases; unmatched bases: 9. The CDR3 length is 14 residues. CDR3 protein: CASTTGTANYEQYF. CDR3 DNA, as far as it was read: TGTGCCAGCACTACCGGGACAGCCAACTACGAG. Full variable domain (missing parts from reference TRBV7-9 and TRBJ2-7): DTGVSQNPRHKITKRGQNVTFRCDPISEHNRLYWYRQTLGQGPEFLTYFQNEAQLEKSRLLSDRFSAERPKGSFSTLEIQRTEQGDSAMYLCASTTGTANYEQYFGPGTRLTVT.

This clone has ten or more counts. The sequenced CDR3 bases are TGCGCCAGCAGCTTCGCGACAACGAACACTGAA. Translating gives CASSFATTNTE. Given in full, the CDR3 is CASSFATTNTEAFF. The chain recombines TRBV5-1 with TRBJ1-1; D is undetermined. Read data end 3 residues before the CDR3 end; the end is taken from the germline J gene. V was pared by 2 bases and J by 1 base, with 9 bases between. The CDR3 length is 14 residues. Per the germline V gene, CDR1 is SGHRS and CDR2 is YFSETQ.

This clone came up many times. The read falls 3 residues short of the CDR3 end, and the missing part is taken from the germline J gene. This rearrangement joins TRBV7-6 to TRBJ2-2; 9 positions agree with TRBD1. CDR1 is SGHVS and CDR2 is FNYEAQ in the germline V gene. CDR3 length: 17 residues. V dropped 5 bases and J dropped 7; count of bases not matched to a gene: 14. CDR3 sequence reads: CASSHSVGQGIIGELFF. CDR3 DNA, as far as it was read: TGTGCCAGCAGCCATTCCGTCGGACAGGGGATTATCGGGGAG.

This clone turned up a few times. The CDR3 goes on 3 residues after the read ends, and that part is filled in from the germline J gene. The genes are TRBV5-1 and TRBJ2-5; 8 bases are shared with TRBD2. V lost 3 bases, J lost 1 base, and 5 bases stayed unmatched. CDR1 and CDR2 (germline): SGHRS, YFSETQ. The CDR3 sequence is 15 residues long. The sequenced part of the CDR3 DNA is TGCGCCAGCAGCTCTGGACTAGCCCGCCAAGAGACC. Protein product: CASSSGLARQET. Given in full, the CDR3 is CASSSGLARQETQYF.

As to this clone: The read terminates 3 residues before the CDR3 end, so the remaining end is supplied by the germline J gene. The chain carries TRBV18 and TRBJ2-6; TRBD1 matches at 7 bases. V lost 5 bases to trimming and J lost 2 bases; unmatched junction nucleotides: 3. Per germline, CDR1 KGHSH and CDR2 LQKENI. The CDR3 covers 15 residues. The CDR3 here is CASSDTGAGANVLTF. Partial CDR3 DNA: TGTGCCAGCTCAGATACAGGGGCTGGGGCCAACGTC.

Of note for this clone: The read falls 3 residues short of the CDR3 end, and the missing part is taken from the germline J gene. The chain has TRBV7-9 and TRBJ1-6; TRBD1 aligns across 9 bases. With 2 bases clipped from V and 10 bases from J, the junction kept 3 bases outside the gene matches. From germline, CDR1 is SEHNR and CDR2 FQNEAQ (reference sequence). This CDR3 comprises 14 residues. CDR3 sequence reads: CASSLTGQGSPLHF. The CDR3 bases that were read are TGTGCCAGCAGCTTAACCGGACAGGGGTCACCC.

About this clone: The CDR3 end falls 3 residues outside the read, so it is completed with the germline J gene. The chain employs TRBV5-1 and TRBJ2-7, with D perhaps TRBD1 (5 bases). CDR3 size: 16 residues. Germline V CDR1 and CDR2: SGHRS, YFSETQ. Trimming removed 0 bases from V and 1 base from J, with 14 bases in between. The DNA read from the CDR3 is TGCGCCAGCAGCTTGGCCGTAGGGGTACGATCCTACGAG. This translates into CASSLAVGVRSYE. The full-length CDR3 reads as CASSLAVGVRSYEQYF. Looking up the rest from reference TRBV5-1 and TRBJ2-7 gives the full variable domain: KAGVTQTPRYLIKTRGQQVTLSCSPISGHRSVSWYQQTPGQGLQFLFEYFSETQRNKGNFPGRFSGRQFSNSRSEMNVSTLELGDSALYLCASSLAVGVRSYEQYFGPGTRLTVT.

Note on this clone: The DNA ends 3 residues before the CDR3 does, and the rest of the CDR3 is filled in from the germline J gene. The chain uses TRBV18 and TRBJ2-7, with D possibly being TRBD1 (6 bases). The CDR3 has 13 amino acids. CDR1 and CDR2 (germline): KGHSH, LQKENI. The germline V and J ends were trimmed by 4 bases and 3 bases, with 10 bases remaining between them. The CDR3 here is CASSRRGFYEQYF. The CDR3 bases that were read are TGTGCCAGCTCACGCAGGGGTTTCTACGAG.

CDR3 protein: CASSSAGSGTEAFF. CDR3 DNA, as far as it was read: TGTGCCAGCAGCTCGGCCGGGTCGGGGACTGAA. This rearrangement joins TRBV7-2 to TRBJ1-1; no clear D gene. Read coverage stops 3 residues before the CDR3 terminus; the germline J gene supplies the remainder. The length of the CDR3 is 14 residues. CDR1 and CDR2 from the germline V gene are SGHTA and FQGNSA. Trimming took off 4 bases at V and 5 bases at J, with 14 bases between the two ends.

Note on this clone: The DNA ends 3 residues before the CDR3 does, and the rest of the CDR3 is filled in from the germline J gene. The chain is built from TRBV7-2 and TRBJ2-2; TRBD1 might be the D (6 bases). CDR1 and CDR2 from the germline V gene are SGHTA and FQGNSA. The V end lost 5 bases, the J end lost 2 bases, and 9 bases lay between the germline ends. This CDR3 spans 14 amino acids. CDR3 bases read: TGTGCCAGCAGCGCAGGGGCCAACACCGGGGAG. Translating it yields CASSAGANTGE. The complete CDR3 reads CASSAGANTGELFF.

Regarding this clone: Read coverage stops 3 residues before the CDR3 terminus; the germline J gene supplies the remainder. The rearrangement uses TRBV19 and TRBJ1-6; 10 bases are a match to TRBD1. The CDR3 is made up of 15 amino acids. After removal of 6 bases from V and 7 bases from J, the junction contained 6 bases not matched to a gene. Germline CDR1 and CDR2: LNHDA and SQIVND (reference sequence). Partial CDR3 DNA: TGTGCCAGTAGACCTCGGACAGGGGGAAATTCACCC. It yields the protein CASRPRTGGNSP. The full CDR3 reads CASRPRTGGNSPLHF.

This clone appeared a few times. The CDR3 end is not reached by the read, which stops 3 residues before it; the germline J gene fills it in. The V call is TRBV19, the J call TRBJ2-5, with TRBD1 matching 10 bases. The V and J ends lost 4 bases and 0 bases, in that order; junction bases with no gene match: 5. This CDR3 spans 16 amino acids. Germline lookup yields CDR1 LNHDA and CDR2 SQIVND (reference sequence). CDR3: CASSTLGQGNQETQYF. The DNA read from the CDR3 is TGTGCCAGTAGTACCCTGGGACAGGGGAACCAAGAGACC.

At least ten counts were recorded for this clone. The CDR3 spells CASSLDSQETQYF. CDR3 DNA (partial): TGTGCCAGCTCACTGGACAGCCAAGAGACC. This sequence joins TRBV18 and TRBJ2-5; TRBD1 might be the D (6 bases). The sequenced fragment ends 3 residues before the CDR3 boundary, so the rest is inferred from the germline J gene. Between the trimmed V and J ends, which lost 4 bases and 1 base, there was a span of 7 bases. Germline CDR1 is KGHSH and CDR2 is LQKENI. The CDR3 is made up of 13 amino acids. Using reference TRBV18 and TRBJ2-5 for the parts outside the CDR3, the full variable domain is NAGVMQNPRHLVRRRGQEARLRCSPMKGHSHVYWYRQLPEEGLKFMVYLQKENIIDESGMPKERFSAEFPKEGPSILRIQQVVRGDSAAYFCASSLDSQETQYFGPGTRLLVL.

This clone was picked up many times. The read comes to an end 3 residues before the CDR3 does, leaving the germline J gene to fill in the end. V usage is TRBV12-3 or TRBV12-4 and J usage is TRBJ2-2; perhaps TRBD1 as D (6 bases). Trimming pared 6 bases from V and 1 base from J, leaving 12 bases between. The CDR3 has 15 residues. Partial CDR3 DNA: TGTGCCAGCAGCCCCAGGGGCCTGAACACCGGGGAG. It specifies CASSPRGLNTGE. In full, the CDR3 reads CASSPRGLNTGELFF.

Ten or more counts support this clone. The observed sequence ends 3 residues before the CDR3 terminus, with the missing tail filled in from the germline J gene. The rearrangement links TRBV7-2 to TRBJ2-5; D uncertain. V was shortened by 3 bases and J by 5 bases, with 7 bases between the two germline ends. The CDR3 is made up of 12 amino acids. CDR1 and CDR2 from the germline V gene are SGHTA and FQGNSA. The CDR3 spells CASSFPYETQYF. The sequenced CDR3 bases are TGTGCCAGCAGCTTTCCTTATGAGACC.

This clone was seen repeatedly, ten times or more. The read ends 3 residues shy of where the CDR3 ends; the end is completed using the germline J gene. V is TRBV20-1 and J is TRBJ2-2, with TRBD1 matching over 7 bases. CDR1 is DFQATT, CDR2 SNEGSKA, per germline (reference sequence). J was trimmed by 8 bases and V by 3 bases; bases with no gene match: 12. The CDR3 length is 15 residues. CDR3 DNA (partial): TGCAGTGCTAGCGGGAAGGGACAGACAAAAGGGGAG. It encodes CSASGKGQTKGE. The full CDR3 protein is CSASGKGQTKGELFF.